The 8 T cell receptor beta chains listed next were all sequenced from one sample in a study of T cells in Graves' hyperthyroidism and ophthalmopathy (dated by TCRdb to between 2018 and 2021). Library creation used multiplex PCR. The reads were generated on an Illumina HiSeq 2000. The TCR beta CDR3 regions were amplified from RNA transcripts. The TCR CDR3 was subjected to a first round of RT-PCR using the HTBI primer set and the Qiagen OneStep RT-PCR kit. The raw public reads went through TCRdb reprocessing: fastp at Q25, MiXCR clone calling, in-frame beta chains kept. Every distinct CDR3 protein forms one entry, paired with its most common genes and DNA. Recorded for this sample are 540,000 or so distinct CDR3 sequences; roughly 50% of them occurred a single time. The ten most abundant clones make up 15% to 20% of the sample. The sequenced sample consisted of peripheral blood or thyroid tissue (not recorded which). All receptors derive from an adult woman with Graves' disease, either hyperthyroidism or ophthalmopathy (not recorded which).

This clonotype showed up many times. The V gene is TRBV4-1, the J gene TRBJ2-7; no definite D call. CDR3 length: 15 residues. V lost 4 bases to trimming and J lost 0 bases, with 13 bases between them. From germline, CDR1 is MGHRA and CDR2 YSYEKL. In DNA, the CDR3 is TGCGCCAGCAGCCCCTTTAGTAGCAGCTCCTACGAGCAGTACTTC. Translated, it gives CASSPFSSSSYEQYF.

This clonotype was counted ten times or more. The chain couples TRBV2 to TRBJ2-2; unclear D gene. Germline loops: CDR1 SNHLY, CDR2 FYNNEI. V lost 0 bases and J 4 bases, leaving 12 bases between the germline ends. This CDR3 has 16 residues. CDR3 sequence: CASSEAAVPGTGELFF. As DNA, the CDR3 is TGTGCCAGCAGTGAAGCGGCAGTGCCGGGCACCGGGGAGCTGTTTTTT.

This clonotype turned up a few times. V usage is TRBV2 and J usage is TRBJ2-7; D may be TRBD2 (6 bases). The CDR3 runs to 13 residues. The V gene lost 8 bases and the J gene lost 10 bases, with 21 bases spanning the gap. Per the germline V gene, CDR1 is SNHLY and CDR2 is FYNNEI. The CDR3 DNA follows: TGTGCCAGCGTAGATTGGATTTCCGGGGGACAGTACTTC. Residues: CASVDWISGGQYF.

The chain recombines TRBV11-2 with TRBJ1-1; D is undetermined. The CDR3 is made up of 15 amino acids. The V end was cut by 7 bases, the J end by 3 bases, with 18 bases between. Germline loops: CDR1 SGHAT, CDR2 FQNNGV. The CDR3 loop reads CASTLRGDAYTEAFF. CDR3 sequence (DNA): TGTGCCAGCACCCTGCGAGGAGACGCTTACACTGAAGCTTTCTTT.

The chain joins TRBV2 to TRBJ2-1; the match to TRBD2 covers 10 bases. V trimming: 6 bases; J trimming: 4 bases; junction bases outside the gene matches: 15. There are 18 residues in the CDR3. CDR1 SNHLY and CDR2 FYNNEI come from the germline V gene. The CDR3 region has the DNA TGTGCCAGCAGCTACCTCCCTGAAGGGACTAGCGCATACAATGAGCAGTTCTTC. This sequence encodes CASSYLPEGTSAYNEQFF.

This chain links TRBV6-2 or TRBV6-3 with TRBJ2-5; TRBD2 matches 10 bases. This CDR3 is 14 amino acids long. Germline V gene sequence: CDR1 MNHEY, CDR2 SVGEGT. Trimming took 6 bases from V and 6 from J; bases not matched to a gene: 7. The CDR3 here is CASRVASGSKTQYF. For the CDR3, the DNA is TGTGCCAGCAGGGTCGCTAGCGGGAGTAAGACCCAGTACTTC.

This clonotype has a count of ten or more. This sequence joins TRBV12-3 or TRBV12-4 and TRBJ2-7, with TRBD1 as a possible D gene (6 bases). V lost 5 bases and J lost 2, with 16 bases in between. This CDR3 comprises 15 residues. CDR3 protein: CASSLEETGTYEQYF. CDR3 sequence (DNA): TGTGCCAGCAGTCTCGAGGAAACAGGGACCTACGAGCAGTACTTC.

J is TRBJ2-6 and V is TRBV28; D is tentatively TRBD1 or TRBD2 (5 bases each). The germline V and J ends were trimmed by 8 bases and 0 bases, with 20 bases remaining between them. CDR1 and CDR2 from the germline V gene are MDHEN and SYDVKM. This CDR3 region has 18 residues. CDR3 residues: CASASPGRSNSGANVLTF. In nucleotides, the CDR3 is TGTGCCAGCGCATCCCCGGGGCGTTCAAACTCTGGGGCCAACGTCCTGACTTTC. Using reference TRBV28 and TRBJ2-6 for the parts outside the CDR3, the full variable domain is DVKVTQSSRYLVKRTGEKVFLECVQDMDHENMFWYRQDPGLGLRLIYFSYDVKMKEKGDIPEGYSVSREKKERFSLILESASTNQTSMYLCASASPGRSNSGANVLTFGAGSRLTVL.